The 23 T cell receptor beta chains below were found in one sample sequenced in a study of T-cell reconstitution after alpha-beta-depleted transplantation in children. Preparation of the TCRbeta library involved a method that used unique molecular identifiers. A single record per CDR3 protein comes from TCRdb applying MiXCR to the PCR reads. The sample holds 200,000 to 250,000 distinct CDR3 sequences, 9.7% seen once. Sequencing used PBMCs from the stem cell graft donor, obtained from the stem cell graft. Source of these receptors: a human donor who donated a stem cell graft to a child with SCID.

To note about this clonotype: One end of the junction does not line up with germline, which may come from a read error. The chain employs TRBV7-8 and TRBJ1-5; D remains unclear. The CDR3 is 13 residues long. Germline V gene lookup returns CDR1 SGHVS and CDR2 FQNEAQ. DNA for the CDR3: TGTGCCTGCAGCCCCGGGAGTAACCAGCCCCAGCATTTT. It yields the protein CACSPGSNQPQHF.

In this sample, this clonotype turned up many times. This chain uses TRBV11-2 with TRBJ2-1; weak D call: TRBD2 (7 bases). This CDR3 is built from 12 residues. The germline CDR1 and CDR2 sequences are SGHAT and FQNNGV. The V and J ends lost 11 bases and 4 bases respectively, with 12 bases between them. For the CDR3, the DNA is TGTGCCGGGGGGGCGATATACAATGAGCAGTTCTTC. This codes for CAGGAIYNEQFF.

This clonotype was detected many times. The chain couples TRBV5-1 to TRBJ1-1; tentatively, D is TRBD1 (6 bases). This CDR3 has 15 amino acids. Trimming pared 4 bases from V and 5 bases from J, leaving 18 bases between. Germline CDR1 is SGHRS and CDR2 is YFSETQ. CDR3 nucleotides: TGCGCCAGCAGCCCGGAGGGCAGGGGTAAGACTGAAGCTTTCTTT. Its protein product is CASSPEGRGKTEAFF.

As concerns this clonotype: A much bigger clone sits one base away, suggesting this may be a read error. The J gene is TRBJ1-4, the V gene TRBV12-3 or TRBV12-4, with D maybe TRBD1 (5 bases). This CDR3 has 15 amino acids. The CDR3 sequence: CASSLGGRESEKLLF. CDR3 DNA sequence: TGTGCCAGCAGTTTAGGAGGCAGGGAGTCTGAAAAACTGCTTTTT.

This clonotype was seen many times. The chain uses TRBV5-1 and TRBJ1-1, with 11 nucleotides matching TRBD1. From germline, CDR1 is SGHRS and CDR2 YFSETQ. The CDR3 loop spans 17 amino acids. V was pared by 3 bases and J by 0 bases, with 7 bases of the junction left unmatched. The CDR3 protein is CASSSGTGGKMNTEAFF. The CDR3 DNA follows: TGCGCCAGCAGCTCCGGGACAGGGGGAAAAATGAACACTGAAGCTTTCTTT.

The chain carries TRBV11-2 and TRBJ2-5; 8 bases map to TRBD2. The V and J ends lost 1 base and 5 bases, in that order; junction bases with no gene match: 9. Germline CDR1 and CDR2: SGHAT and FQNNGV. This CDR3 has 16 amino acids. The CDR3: CASSLGVRGGRETQYF. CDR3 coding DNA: TGTGCCAGCAGCTTAGGGGTCCGGGGGGGCCGTGAGACCCAGTACTTC.

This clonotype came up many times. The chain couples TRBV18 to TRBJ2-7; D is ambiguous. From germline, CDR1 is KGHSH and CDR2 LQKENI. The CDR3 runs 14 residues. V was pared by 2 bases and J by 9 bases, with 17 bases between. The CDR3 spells CASSPGTRSPAQYF. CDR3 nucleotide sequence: TGTGCCAGCTCACCAGGTACCAGGAGCCCAGCGCAGTACTTC.

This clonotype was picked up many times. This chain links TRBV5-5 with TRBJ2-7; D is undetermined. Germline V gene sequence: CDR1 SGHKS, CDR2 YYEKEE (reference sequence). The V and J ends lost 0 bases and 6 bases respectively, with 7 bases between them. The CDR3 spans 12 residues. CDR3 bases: TGTGCCAGCAGCTTGGGGTCCGTCGAGCAGTACTTC. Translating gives CASSLGSVEQYF.

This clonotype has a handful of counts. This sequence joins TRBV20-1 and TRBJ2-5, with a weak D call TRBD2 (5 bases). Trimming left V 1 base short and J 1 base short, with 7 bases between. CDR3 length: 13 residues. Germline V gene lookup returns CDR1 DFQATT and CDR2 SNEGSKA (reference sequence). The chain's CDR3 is CSARVEVQETQYF. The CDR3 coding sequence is TGCAGTGCTAGAGTGGAGGTCCAAGAGACCCAGTACTTC.

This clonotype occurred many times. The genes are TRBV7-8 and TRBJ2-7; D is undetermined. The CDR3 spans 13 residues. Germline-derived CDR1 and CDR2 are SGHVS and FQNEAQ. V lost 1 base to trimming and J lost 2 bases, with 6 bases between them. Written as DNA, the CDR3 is TGTGCCAGCAGCTTAGTAGTCCCCTACGAGCAGTACTTC. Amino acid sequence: CASSLVVPYEQYF.

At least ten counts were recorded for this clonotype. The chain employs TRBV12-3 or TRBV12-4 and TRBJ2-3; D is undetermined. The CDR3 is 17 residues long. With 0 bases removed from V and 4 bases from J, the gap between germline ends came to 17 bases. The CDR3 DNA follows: TGTGCCAGCAGTTTAGCGCATGGGTCAATACCTGCAGATACGCAGTATTTT. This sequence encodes CASSLAHGSIPADTQYF.

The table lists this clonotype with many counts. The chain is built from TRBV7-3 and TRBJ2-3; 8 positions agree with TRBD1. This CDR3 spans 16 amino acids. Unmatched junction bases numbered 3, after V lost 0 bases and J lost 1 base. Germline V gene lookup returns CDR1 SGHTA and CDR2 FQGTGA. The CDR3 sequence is CASSLTAGGGTDTQYF. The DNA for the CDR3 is TGTGCCAGCAGCTTAACAGCAGGGGGCGGCACAGATACGCAGTATTTT.

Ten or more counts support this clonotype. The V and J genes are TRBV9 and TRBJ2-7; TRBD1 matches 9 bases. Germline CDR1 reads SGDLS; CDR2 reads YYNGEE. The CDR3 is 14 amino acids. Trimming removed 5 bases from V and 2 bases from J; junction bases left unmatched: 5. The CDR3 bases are TGTGCCAGCAGTCGACAGGGGGGGGCCTACGAGCAGTACTTC. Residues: CASSRQGGAYEQYF.

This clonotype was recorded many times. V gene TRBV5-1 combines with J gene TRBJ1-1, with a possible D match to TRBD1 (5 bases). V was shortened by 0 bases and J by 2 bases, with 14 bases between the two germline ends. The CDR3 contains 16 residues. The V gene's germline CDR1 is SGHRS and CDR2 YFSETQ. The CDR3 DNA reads TGCGCCAGCAGCTTGGCCGCCGGGGGGGATAACACTGAAGCTTTCTTT. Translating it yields CASSLAAGGDNTEAFF.

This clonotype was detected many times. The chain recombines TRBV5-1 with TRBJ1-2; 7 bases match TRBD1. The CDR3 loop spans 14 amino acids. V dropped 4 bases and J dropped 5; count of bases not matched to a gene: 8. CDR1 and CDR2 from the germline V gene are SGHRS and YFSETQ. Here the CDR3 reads CASSVETGSYGYTF. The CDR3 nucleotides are TGCGCCAGCAGCGTCGAGACAGGGAGTTATGGCTACACCTTC.

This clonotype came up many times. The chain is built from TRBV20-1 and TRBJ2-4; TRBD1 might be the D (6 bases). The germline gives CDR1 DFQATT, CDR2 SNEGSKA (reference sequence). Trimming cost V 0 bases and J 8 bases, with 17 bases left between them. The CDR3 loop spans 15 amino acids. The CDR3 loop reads CSARDLAKGVYIQYF. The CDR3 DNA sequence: TGCAGTGCTAGAGATCTGGCCAAGGGGGTATACATTCAGTACTTC.

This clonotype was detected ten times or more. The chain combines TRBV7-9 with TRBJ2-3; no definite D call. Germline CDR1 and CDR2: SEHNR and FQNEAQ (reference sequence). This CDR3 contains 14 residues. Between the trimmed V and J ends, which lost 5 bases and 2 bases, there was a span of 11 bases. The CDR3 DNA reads TGTGCCAGCAGCCAAGACTGGATCACAGATACGCAGTATTTT. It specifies CASSQDWITDTQYF.

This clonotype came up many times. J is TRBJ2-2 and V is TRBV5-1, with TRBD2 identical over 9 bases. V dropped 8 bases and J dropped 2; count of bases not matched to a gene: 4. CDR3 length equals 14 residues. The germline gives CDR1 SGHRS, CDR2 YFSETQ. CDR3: CASSGGPNTGELFF. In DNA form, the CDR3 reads TGCGCCAGTAGCGGGGGCCCAAACACCGGGGAGCTGTTTTTT.

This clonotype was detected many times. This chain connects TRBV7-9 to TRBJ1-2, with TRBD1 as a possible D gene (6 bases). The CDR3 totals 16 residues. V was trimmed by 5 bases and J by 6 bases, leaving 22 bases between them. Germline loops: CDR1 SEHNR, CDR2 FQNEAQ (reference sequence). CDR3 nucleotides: TGTGCCAGCAGCCCAAACCTGGGACATCTCCTGGATGGCTACACCTTC. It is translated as CASSPNLGHLLDGYTF.

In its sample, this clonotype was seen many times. Here the CDR3 DNA reads TGTGCCAGCAGCCTGTCGGGTACTGAAGCTTTCTTT. Protein: CASSLSGTEAFF. This chain uses TRBV7-9 with TRBJ1-1; D is uncertain. V was cut by 5 bases and J by 5 bases, with 9 bases left in between. Per the germline V gene, CDR1 is SEHNR and CDR2 is FQNEAQ (reference sequence). The CDR3 length is 12 residues.

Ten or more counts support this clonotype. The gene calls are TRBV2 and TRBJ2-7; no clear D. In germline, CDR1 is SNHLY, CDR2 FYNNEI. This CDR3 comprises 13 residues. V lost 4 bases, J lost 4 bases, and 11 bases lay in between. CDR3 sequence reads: CASSGGQLYEQYF. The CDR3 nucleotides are TGTGCCAGCAGTGGCGGCCAGCTGTACGAGCAGTACTTC.

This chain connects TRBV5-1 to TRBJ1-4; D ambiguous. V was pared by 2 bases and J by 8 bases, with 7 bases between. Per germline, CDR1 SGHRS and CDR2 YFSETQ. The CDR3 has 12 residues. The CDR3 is CASSFLGEKLFF. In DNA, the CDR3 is TGCGCCAGCAGCTTTCTCGGGGAAAAACTGTTTTTT.

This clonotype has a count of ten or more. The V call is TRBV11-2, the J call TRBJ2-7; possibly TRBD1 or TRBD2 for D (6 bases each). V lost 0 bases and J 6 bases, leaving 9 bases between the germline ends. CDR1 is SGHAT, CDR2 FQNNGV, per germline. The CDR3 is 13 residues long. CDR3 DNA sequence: TGTGCCAGCAGCTTAGACAGGGGAGGCGAGCAGTACTTC. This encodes CASSLDRGGEQYF.